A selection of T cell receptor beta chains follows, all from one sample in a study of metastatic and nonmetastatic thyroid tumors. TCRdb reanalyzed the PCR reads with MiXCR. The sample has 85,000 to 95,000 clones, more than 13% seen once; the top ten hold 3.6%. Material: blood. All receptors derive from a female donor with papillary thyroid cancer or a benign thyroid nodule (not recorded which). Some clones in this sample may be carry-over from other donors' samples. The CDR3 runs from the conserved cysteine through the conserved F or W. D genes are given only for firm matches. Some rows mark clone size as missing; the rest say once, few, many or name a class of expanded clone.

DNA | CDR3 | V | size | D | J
TGTGCCAGCAGCGAACAGGGGGCGATGCAAGAGACCCAGTACTTC | CASSEQGAMQETQYF | TRBV9 | many | TRBD1 | TRBJ2-5
TGTGCCAGCAGTACGCACGGGGGATCGGATCAGCCCCAGCATTTT | CASSTHGGSDQPQHF | TRBV28 | many | - | TRBJ1-5
TGTGCCATCATTCTTTATCGTCGCGATCAACCCCAGCATTTT | CAIILYRRDQPQHF | TRBV10-3 | many | - | TRBJ1-5
TGCAGTGCTTCGACCTCCAGACCCATCCACGAGCAGTACTTC | CSASTSRPIHEQYF | TRBV20-1 | many | - | TRBJ2-7
TGTGCCAACATTGCGACGGGCCTGAATACTGAAGCTTTCTTT | CANIATGLNTEAFF | TRBV27 | - | - | TRBJ1-1
TGTGCCAGCAGCAGGGAACTTAACTCACCCCTCCACTTT | CASSRELNSPLHF | TRBV6-4 | many | - | TRBJ1-6
TGTGCCACCAGCAGAGATCAGGGGTACGAGCAGTACTTC | CATSRDQGYEQYF | TRBV15 | many | - | TRBJ2-7
TGTGCCAGCAGCTTAGGGGTGCAGGGGACCTACGAGCAGTACTTC | CASSLGVQGTYEQYF | TRBV7-9 | - | - | TRBJ2-7
TGTGCCAGCAGTCTCACGTCCCTTAATCAGCCCCAGCATTTT | CASSLTSLNQPQHF | TRBV12-3/TRBV12-4 | - | - | TRBJ1-5
TGTGCCAGCAGCTTTGGACAGGGGTATGGCTACACCTTC | CASSFGQGYGYTF | TRBV7-3 | - | TRBD1 | TRBJ1-2
TGTGCCAGCAGTCGAACAGGGCAGAAGGACATTCAGTACTTC | CASSRTGQKDIQYF | TRBV6-1 | many | - | TRBJ2-4
TGTTCCAGCAATACGGTAGGAAATCAGCCCCAGCATTTT | CSSNTVGNQPQHF | TRBV2 | - | - | TRBJ1-5
TGTGCCAGCAGCCAACTACTGGGGGGGGGCTCTGGAAACACCATATATTTT | CASSQLLGGGSGNTIYF | TRBV3-1 | many | - | TRBJ1-3
TGTGCCAGTAGATTATTAACGCCCCTCGAGGACTATGGCTACACCTTC | CASRLLTPLEDYGYTF | TRBV19 | - | - | TRBJ1-2
TGTGCCAGCAGCCCTACGACCGGGACAGGGACACCCCTCCACTTT | CASSPTTGTGTPLHF | TRBV7-9 | many | TRBD1 | TRBJ1-6
TGTGCCACCAGCAGAGATGGCAATGAGCAGTTCTTC | CATSRDGNEQFF | TRBV15 | many | - | TRBJ2-1
TGTGCCAGTAGCCCCACAGGGGAGGGAACCGGGGAGCTGTTTTTT | CASSPTGEGTGELFF | TRBV7-3 | - | - | TRBJ2-2
TGTGCCAGCACCTCAAGGGGACAGGGGGCCTACGAGCAGTACTTC | CASTSRGQGAYEQYF | TRBV6-2/TRBV6-3 | many | TRBD1 | TRBJ2-7
TGTGCCATCAGTGAGTCGACGACAGGCACTCCCCCACATACGCAGTATTTT | CAISESTTGTPPHTQYF | TRBV10-3 | many | - | TRBJ2-3
TGTGCCAGCAGCGTAGGATCTTCAGGGGTGGGTACTGAAGCTTTCTTT | CASSVGSSGVGTEAFF | TRBV9 | many | - | TRBJ1-1
TGTGCCACCGCGGGGCAGGGGGGGACGGAGACCCAGTACTTC | CATAGQGGTETQYF | TRBV15 | many | - | TRBJ2-5
TGTGCCAGCAGCTTACGCTGGGACAGGGCAGGGGAGCAGTACTTC | CASSLRWDRAGEQYF | TRBV7-2 | many | TRBD1 | TRBJ2-7